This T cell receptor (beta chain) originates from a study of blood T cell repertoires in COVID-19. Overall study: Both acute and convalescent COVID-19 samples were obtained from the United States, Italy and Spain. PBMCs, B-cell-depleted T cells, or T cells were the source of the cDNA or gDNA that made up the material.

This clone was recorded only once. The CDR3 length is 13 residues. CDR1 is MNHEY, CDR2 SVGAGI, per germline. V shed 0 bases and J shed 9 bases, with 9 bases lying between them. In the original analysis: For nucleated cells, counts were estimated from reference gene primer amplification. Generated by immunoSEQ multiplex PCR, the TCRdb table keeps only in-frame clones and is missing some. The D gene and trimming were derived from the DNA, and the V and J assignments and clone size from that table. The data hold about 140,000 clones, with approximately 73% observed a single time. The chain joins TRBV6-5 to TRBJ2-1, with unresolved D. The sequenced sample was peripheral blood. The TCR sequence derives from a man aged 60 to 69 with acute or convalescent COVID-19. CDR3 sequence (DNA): TGTGCCAGCAGTTACTCCCTAAACTTTGAGCAGTTCTTC. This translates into CASSYSLNFEQFF.